These T cell receptor beta chains were read from a single sample in a study of OX40 agonist ivuxolimab in advanced cancers. Using immunoSEQ multiplex PCR, the repertoire was profiled, and TCRdb retains in-frame clones only, with some absent. The sample has 75,000 to 80,000 clones, approximately 87% seen once. The sample was CD4+ or CD8+ T cells sorted from blood, taken in a trial of the OX40 agonist ivuxolimab. These receptors originate from an adult with an advanced solid tumor such as melanoma, head and neck, liver or kidney cancer. The CDR3 runs from the conserved cysteine through the conserved F or W. Fields, in order: J gene, V gene, clone size, D gene, CDR3 protein, CDR3 DNA. The D gene is left open where the match is weak. Not every row has a clone size; where given, it reads once, few, many or a size class.

TRBJ1-1	TRBV7-2	.	.	CASSLPGTNTEAFF	TGTGCCAGCAGCTTACCCGGGACGAACACTGAAGCTTTCTTT
TRBJ1-2	TRBV10-3	.	.	CAISGLPYGYTF	TGTGCCATCAGCGGACTACCATATGGCTACACCTTC
TRBJ1-6	TRBV6-6	few	.	CASSYGQDNSPLHF	TGTGCCAGCAGTTACGGGCAGGATAATTCACCCCTCCACTTT
TRBJ2-7	TRBV5-1	.	TRBD1	CASSSYRGRGSYEQYF	TGCGCCAGCAGCTCATACAGGGGACGGGGATCCTACGAGCAGTACTTC
TRBJ1-2	TRBV4-3	once	.	CASSRSRELGGDYGYTF	TGCGCCAGCAGCCGAAGCCGGGAACTCGGAGGGGACTATGGCTACACCTTC
TRBJ1-4	TRBV5-4	.	.	CASSFKANEKLFF	TGTGCCAGCAGCTTTAAGGCTAATGAAAAACTGTTTTTT
TRBJ1-1	TRBV6-1	.	TRBD1	CASNAQGGYAEAFF	TGTGCCAGCAACGCCCAGGGGGGATATGCTGAAGCTTTCTTT
TRBJ1-4	TRBV5-1	.	TRBD1	CASSPLTGGDEKLFF	TGCGCCAGCAGCCCCCTGACAGGGGGCGATGAAAAACTGTTTTTT
TRBJ2-3	TRBV5-6	.	TRBD2	CASSRGLAGRTDTQYF	TGTGCCAGCAGCCGGGGACTAGCGGGCCGCACAGATACGCAGTATTTT
TRBJ2-2	TRBV11-2	.	.	CASSPPTNTGELFF	TGTGCCAGCAGCCCGCCCACGAACACCGGGGAGCTGTTTTTT
TRBJ2-2	TRBV4-3	.	.	CASSQSIRLLLNTGELFF	TGCGCCAGCAGCCAGTCCATTAGATTACTCCTGAACACCGGGGAGCTGTTTTTT
TRBJ1-1	TRBV6-1	.	.	CASSDRGRVTEAFF	TGTGCCAGCAGTGACCGGGGCAGGGTCACTGAAGCTTTCTTT
TRBJ2-1	TRBV9	few	.	CASSPSMMGYNEQFF	TGTGCCAGCAGCCCCTCTATGATGGGTTACAATGAGCAGTTCTTC
TRBJ1-1	TRBV5-1	.	.	CASSLAQGVSAGTEAFF	TGCGCCAGCAGCTTGGCCCAGGGAGTTTCGGCAGGCACTGAAGCTTTCTTT
TRBJ2-7	TRBV19	.	TRBD2	CASSPSSGPSYEQYF	TGTGCCAGTAGCCCATCTAGCGGACCCTCCTACGAGCAGTACTTC
TRBJ2-3	TRBV6-4	.	.	CASSDDGVSDTQYF	TGTGCCAGCAGCGACGATGGGGTTTCAGATACGCAGTATTTT
TRBJ2-3	TRBV5-1	.	TRBD2	CASSLPGGAWDTQYF	TGCGCCAGCAGCTTACCCGGGGGGGCTTGGGATACGCAGTATTTT
TRBJ2-2	TRBV7-2	.	.	CASSLASRQGPTGELFF	TGTGCCAGCAGCTTAGCATCGAGGCAGGGGCCAACCGGGGAGCTGTTTTTT
TRBJ1-6	TRBV23-1	.	.	CASSQATRSSYNSPLHF	TGCGCCAGCAGTCAAGCAACAAGGAGCTCCTATAATTCACCCCTCCACTTT
TRBJ2-7	TRBV2	once	TRBD1	CASYKDRGPYEQYF	TGTGCCAGCTATAAGGACAGGGGACCCTACGAGCAGTACTTC
TRBJ1-2	TRBV10-2	.	.	CASSELVNYGYTF	TGCGCCAGCAGTGAACTGGTTAACTATGGCTACACCTTC
TRBJ2-1	TRBV5-1	.	TRBD2	CASSGTSGAYNGQFF	TGCGCCAGCAGCGGGACTAGCGGAGCCTACAATGGGCAGTTCTTC
TRBJ1-3	TRBV5-5	.	.	CASSPAEGTVSGNTIYF	TGTGCCAGCAGCCCCGCCGAGGGGACGGTTTCTGGAAACACCATATATTTT
TRBJ2-3	TRBV5-1	once	.	CASTDPGGASTQYF	TGCGCCAGCACCGACCCCGGTGGGGCAAGTACGCAGTATTTT
TRBJ1-2	TRBV30	few	TRBD1	CAWSRGQGLGYTF	TGTGCCTGGAGTAGGGGACAGGGTCTTGGCTACACCTTC
TRBJ2-7	TRBV21-1	.	.	CASMGQLSYEQYF	TGTGCCAGCATGGGGCAGCTCTCCTACGAGCAGTACTTC
TRBJ1-3	TRBV10-3	.	.	CAISESGQRNSGNTIYF	TGTGCCATCAGTGAGTCGGGGCAGCGAAACTCTGGAAACACCATATATTTT
TRBJ2-6	TRBV6-6	.	.	CASSYPGANVLTF	TGTGCCAGCAGTTACCCTGGGGCCAACGTCCTGACTTTC
TRBJ1-2	TRBV7-3	.	.	CASSLASGEGYGYTF	TGTGCCAGCAGCTTAGCGAGTGGGGAAGGCTATGGCTACACCTTC
TRBJ2-7	TRBV11-2	once	.	CASSLGQHSYEQYF	TGTGCCAGCAGCTTAGGACAGCACTCCTACGAGCAGTACTTC
TRBJ2-5	TRBV5-1	few	TRBD1	CASSQRQGSETQYF	TGCGCCAGCAGTCAAAGACAGGGATCGGAGACCCAGTACTTC
TRBJ2-1	TRBV5-1	.	TRBD1	CASSLRDSSNEQFF	TGCGCCAGCAGCCTCCGGGACAGTAGCAATGAGCAGTTCTTC
TRBJ1-1	TRBV6-5	many	TRBD1	CASSPAGGKNTEAFF	TGTGCCAGCAGTCCCGCAGGGGGGAAGAACACTGAAGCTTTCTTT
TRBJ2-2	TRBV9	.	TRBD2	CASSVGLAGGPGPGELFF	TGTGCCAGCAGCGTAGGCCTAGCGGGGGGGCCCGGACCCGGGGAGCTGTTTTTT
TRBJ1-2	TRBV4-3	few	.	CASSQEPGLGYTF	TGCGCCAGCAGCCAAGAACCCGGGCTCGGCTACACCTTC
TRBJ2-1	TRBV4-3	.	.	CASSQGNGLYNEQFF	TGCGCCAGCAGCCAAGGAAACGGGCTCTACAATGAGCAGTTCTTC
TRBJ2-3	TRBV5-1	once	.	CASSLVRGAPTDTQYF	TGCGCCAGCAGCTTGGTTAGGGGGGCTCCAACAGATACGCAGTATTTT